The clone carrying this TCR beta chain has a handful of counts. The CDR3 covers 14 residues. V lost 4 bases to trimming and J lost 4 bases, with 13 bases between them. Germline loops: CDR1 GTSNPN, CDR2 SVGIG (reference sequence). This record comes from a study of CD8+ T cells in alopecia areata. Isolated RNA was reverse transcribed into cDNA used as the sequencing template. Libraries were prepared by immunoSEQ multiplex PCR; TCRdb keeps only in-frame clonotypes and omits some of them. The sample comprises roughly 210,000 clones, 43% of which are singletons, and roughly 2.6% rests with the top ten. Noted treatment: oral pan-JAK inhibitor, 5-10 mg twice daily.

This chain links TRBV30 with TRBJ1-4; D gene ambiguous. The source is a human donor with alopecia areata. The source was CD4+ T cells sorted from blood, collected at roughly week 36, from a patient treated with tofacitinib. The CDR3 nucleotides are TGTGCCTGGACTGGCGGACTGCTTAATGAAAAACTGTTTTTT. This gives the protein CAWTGGLLNEKLFF.